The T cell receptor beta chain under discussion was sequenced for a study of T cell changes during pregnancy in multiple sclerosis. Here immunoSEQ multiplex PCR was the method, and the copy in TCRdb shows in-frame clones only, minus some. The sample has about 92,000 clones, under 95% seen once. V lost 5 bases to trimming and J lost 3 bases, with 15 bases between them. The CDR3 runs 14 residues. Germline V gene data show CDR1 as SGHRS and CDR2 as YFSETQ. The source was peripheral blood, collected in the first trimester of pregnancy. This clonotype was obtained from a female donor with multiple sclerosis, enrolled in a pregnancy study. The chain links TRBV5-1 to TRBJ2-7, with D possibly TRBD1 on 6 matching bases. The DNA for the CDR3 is TGCGCCAGCAGGACAGGACTGGGATTCTACGAGCAGTACTTC. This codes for CASRTGLGFYEQYF.